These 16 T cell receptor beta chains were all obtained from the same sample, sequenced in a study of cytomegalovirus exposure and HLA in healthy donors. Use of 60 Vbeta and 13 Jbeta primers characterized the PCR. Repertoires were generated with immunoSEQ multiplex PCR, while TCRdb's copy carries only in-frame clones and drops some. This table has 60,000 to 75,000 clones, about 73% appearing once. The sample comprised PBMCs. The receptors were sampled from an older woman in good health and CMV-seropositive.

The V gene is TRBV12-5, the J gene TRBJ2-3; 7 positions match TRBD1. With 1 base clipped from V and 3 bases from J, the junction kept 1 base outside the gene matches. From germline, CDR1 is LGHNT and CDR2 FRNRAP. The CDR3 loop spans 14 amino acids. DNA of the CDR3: TGTGCTAGTGGTTTGGGACAGGGAACAGATACGCAGTATTTT. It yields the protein CASGLGQGTDTQYF.

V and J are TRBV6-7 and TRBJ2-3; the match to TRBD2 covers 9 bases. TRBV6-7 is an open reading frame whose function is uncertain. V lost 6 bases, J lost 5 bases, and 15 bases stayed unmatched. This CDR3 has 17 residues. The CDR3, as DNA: TGTGCCAGCAGCCTGATCGAGGGCGGGAGGGCCATAGATACGCAGTATTTT. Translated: CASSLIEGGRAIDTQYF.

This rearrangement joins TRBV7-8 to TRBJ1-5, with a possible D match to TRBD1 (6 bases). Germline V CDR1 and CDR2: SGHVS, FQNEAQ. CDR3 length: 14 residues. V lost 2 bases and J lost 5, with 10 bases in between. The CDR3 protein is CASSLSGVYQPQHF. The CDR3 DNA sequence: TGTGCCAGCAGCTTATCAGGGGTGTATCAGCCCCAGCATTTT.

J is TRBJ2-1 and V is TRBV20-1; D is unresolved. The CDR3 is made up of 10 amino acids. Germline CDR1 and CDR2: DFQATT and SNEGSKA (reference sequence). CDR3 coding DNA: TGCAGCCCTAACTACAATGAGCAGTTCTTC. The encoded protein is CSPNYNEQFF.

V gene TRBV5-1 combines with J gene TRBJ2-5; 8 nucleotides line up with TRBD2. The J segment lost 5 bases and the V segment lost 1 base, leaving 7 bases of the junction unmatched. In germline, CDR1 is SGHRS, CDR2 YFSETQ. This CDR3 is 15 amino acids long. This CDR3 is CASSLNGGDRETQYF. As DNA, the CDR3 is TGCGCCAGCAGCTTGAACGGGGGGGACCGTGAGACCCAGTACTTC. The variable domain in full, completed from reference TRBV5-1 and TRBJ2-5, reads KAGVTQTPRYLIKTRGQQVTLSCSPISGHRSVSWYQQTPGQGLQFLFEYFSETQRNKGNFPGRFSGRQFSNSRSEMNVSTLELGDSALYLCASSLNGGDRETQYFGPGTRLLVL.

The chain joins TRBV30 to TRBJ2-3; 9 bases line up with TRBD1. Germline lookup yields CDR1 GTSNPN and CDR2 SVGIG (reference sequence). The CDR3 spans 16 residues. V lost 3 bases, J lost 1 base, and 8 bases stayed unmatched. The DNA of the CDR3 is TGTGCCTGGAGCAAGGACAGGGGCCGGGGCACAGATACGCAGTATTTT. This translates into CAWSKDRGRGTDTQYF.

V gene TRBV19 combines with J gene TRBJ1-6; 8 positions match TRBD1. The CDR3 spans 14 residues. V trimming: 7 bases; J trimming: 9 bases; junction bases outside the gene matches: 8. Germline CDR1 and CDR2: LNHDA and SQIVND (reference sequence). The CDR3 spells CASTSDRGISPLHF. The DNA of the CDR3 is TGTGCCAGTACCTCCGACAGGGGAATTTCACCCCTCCACTTT. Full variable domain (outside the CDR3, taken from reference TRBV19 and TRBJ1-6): DGGITQSPKYLFRKEGQNVTLSCEQNLNHDAMYWYRQDPGQGLRLIYYSQIVNDFQKGDIAEGYSVSREKKESFPLTVTSAQKNPTAFYLCASTSDRGISPLHFGNGTRLTVT.

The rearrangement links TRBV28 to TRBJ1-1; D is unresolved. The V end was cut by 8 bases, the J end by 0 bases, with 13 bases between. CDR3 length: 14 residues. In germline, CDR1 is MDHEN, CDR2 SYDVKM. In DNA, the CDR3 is TGTGCCAGCCGTGTACGGGATTTGAACACTGAAGCTTTCTTT. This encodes CASRVRDLNTEAFF. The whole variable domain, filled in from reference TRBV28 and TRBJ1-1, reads DVKVTQSSRYLVKRTGEKVFLECVQDMDHENMFWYRQDPGLGLRLIYFSYDVKMKEKGDIPEGYSVSREKKERFSLILESASTNQTSMYLCASRVRDLNTEAFFGQGTRLTVV.

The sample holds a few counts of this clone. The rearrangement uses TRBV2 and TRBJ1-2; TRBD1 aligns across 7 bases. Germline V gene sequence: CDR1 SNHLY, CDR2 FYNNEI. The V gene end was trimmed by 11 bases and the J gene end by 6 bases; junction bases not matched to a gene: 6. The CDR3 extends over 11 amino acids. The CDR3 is CADGGGDGYTF. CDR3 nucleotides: TGTGCCGACGGAGGGGGCGATGGCTACACCTTC.

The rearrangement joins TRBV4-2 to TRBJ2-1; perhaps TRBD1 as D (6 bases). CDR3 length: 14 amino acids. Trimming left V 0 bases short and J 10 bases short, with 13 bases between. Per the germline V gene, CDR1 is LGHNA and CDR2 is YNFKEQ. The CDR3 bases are TGTGCCAGCAGCCAAGACCACGGGCAGGGGGAGCAGTTCTTC. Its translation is CASSQDHGQGEQFF.

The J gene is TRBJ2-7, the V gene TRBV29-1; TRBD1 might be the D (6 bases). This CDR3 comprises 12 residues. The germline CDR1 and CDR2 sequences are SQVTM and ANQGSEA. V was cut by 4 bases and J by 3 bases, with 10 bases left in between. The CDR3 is CSVGWDNYEQYF. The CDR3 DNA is TGCAGCGTTGGATGGGACAACTACGAGCAGTACTTC.

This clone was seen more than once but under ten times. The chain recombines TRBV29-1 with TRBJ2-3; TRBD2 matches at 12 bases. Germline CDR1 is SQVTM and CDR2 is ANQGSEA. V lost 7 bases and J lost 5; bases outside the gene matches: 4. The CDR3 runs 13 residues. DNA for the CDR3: TGCAGCGGACAACTAGCGGGGGGAGATACGCAGTATTTT. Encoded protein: CSGQLAGGDTQYF.

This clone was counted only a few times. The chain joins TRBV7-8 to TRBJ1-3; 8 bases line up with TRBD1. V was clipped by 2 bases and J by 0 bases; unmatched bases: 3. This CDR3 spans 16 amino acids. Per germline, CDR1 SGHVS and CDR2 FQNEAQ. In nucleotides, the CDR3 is TGTGCCAGCAGCTTACAGACAGGGGTCTCTGGAAACACCATATATTTT. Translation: CASSLQTGVSGNTIYF.

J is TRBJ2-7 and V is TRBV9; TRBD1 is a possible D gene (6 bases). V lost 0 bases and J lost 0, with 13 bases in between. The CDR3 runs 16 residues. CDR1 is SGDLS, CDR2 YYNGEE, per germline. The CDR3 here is CASSVGGGQSSYEQYF. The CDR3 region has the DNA TGTGCCAGCAGCGTAGGGGGTGGACAGAGCTCCTACGAGCAGTACTTC. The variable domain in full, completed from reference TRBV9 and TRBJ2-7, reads DSGVTQTPKHLITATGQRVTLRCSPRSGDLSVYWYQQSLDQGLQFLIQYYNGEERAKGNILERFSAQQFPDLHSELNLSSLELGDSALYFCASSVGGGQSSYEQYFGPGTRLTVT.

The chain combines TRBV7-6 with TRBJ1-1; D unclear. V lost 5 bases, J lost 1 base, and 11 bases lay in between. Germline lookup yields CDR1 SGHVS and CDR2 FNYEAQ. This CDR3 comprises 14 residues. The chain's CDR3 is CASSAEDSNTEAFF. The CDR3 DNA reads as TGTGCCAGCAGCGCGGAGGACTCGAACACTGAAGCTTTCTTT.

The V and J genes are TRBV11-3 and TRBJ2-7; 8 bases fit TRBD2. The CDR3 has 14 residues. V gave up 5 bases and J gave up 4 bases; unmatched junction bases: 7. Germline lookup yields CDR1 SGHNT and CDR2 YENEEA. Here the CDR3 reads CASSNSGNNYEQYF. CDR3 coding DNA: TGTGCCAGCAGCAATAGCGGGAATAATTACGAGCAGTACTTC. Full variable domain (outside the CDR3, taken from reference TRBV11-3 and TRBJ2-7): EAGVVQSPRYKIIEKKQPVAFWCNPISGHNTLYWYLQNLGQGPELLIRYENEEAVDDSQLPKDRFSAERLKGVDSTLKIQPAELGDSAVYLCASSNSGNNYEQYFGPGTRLTVT.